The subject of this entry is one T cell receptor beta chain. This record belongs to a study of blood T cell repertoires in COVID-19. V shed 4 bases and J 4 bases; nucleotides not matched to a gene: 1. CDR3 length: 12 amino acids. The germline V gene has CDR1 MNHEY and CDR2 SMNVEV (reference sequence). Original processing notes: Counts of nucleated cells, estimated from reference gene primer amplification, were obtained. Libraries were prepared by immunoSEQ multiplex PCR; TCRdb keeps only in-frame clonotypes and omits some of them. V and J calls and clone size are as listed in that table; D and trimming were resolved from the DNA. The data show around 170,000 clones, around 84% seen once. Donors in Cohort 3 who had recovered were those with two negative PCRs, healthcare professional clearance, or resolution of their symptoms.

The specimen sequenced was PBMCs or T cells enriched from blood (not recorded which). The sequence came from a woman aged 45-59 years who had recovered from COVID-19. This chain links TRBV27 with TRBJ2-7, with 7 nucleotides matching TRBD2. CDR3 residues: CASSSSGYEQYF. The CDR3 DNA follows: TGTGCCAGCAGTTCTAGCGGATACGAGCAGTACTTC.